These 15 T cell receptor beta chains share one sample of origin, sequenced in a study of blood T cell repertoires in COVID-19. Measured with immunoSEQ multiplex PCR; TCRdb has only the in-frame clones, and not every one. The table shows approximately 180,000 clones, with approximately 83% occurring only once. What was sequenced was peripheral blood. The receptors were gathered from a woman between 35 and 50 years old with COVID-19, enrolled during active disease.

The CDR3 protein is CASSLRGGKNIQYF. In nucleotides, the CDR3 is TGTGCCAGCAGCTTGAGGGGCGGCAAAAACATTCAGTACTTC. The chain couples TRBV5-4 to TRBJ2-4, with D possibly TRBD1 on 5 matching bases. In germline, CDR1 is SGHNT, CDR2 YYREEE (reference sequence). The CDR3 sequence is 14 residues long. V gave up 1 base and J gave up 3 bases, with 8 bases separating them.

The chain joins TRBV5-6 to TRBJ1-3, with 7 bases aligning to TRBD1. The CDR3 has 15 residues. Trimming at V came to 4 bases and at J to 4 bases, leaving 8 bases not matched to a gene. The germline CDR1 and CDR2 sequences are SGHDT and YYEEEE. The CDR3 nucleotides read TGTGCCAGCAGCCGGCGACAGGGTGGAGGAAACACCATATATTTT. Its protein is CASSRRQGGGNTIYF.

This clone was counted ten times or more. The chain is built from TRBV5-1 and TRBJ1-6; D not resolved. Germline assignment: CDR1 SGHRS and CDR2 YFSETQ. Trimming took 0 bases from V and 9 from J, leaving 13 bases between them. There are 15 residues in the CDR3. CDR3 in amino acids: CASSLEGSVLSPLHF. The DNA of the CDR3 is TGCGCCAGCAGCTTGGAGGGTAGCGTCCTTTCACCCCTCCACTTT.

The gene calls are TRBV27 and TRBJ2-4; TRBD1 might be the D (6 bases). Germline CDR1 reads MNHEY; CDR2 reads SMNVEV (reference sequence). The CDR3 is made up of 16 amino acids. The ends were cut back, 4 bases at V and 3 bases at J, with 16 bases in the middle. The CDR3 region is CASSSAKTGLKNIQYF. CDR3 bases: TGTGCCAGCAGTTCGGCGAAGACAGGTCTCAAAAACATTCAGTACTTC.

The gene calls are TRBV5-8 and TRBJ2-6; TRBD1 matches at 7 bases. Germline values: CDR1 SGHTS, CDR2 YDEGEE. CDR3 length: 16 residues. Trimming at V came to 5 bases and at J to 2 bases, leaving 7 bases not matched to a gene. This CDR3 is CASRQGFGAGANVLTF. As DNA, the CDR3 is TGTGCCAGCAGACAGGGGTTCGGTGCTGGGGCCAACGTCCTGACTTTC.

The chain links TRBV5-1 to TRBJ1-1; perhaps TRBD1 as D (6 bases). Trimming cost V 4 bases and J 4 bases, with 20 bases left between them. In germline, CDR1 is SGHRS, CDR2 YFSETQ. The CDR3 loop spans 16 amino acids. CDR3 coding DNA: TGCGCCAGCAGCAAGGAACCCTCAGGACAGAGCACTGAAGCTTTCTTT. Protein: CASSKEPSGQSTEAFF.

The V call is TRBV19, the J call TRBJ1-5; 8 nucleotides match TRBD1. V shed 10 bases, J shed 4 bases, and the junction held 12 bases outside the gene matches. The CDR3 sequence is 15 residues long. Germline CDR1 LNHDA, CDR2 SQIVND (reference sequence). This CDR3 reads CANNSGGVRNQPQHF. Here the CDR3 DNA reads TGTGCCAATAACTCAGGGGGCGTGAGAAATCAGCCCCAGCATTTT.

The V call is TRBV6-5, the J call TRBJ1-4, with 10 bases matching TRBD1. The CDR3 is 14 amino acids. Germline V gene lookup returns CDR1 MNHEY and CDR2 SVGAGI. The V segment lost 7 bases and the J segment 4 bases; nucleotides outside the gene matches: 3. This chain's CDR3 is CASMRDRGNEKLFF. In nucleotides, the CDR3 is TGTGCCAGCATGAGGGACAGGGGTAATGAAAAACTGTTTTTT.

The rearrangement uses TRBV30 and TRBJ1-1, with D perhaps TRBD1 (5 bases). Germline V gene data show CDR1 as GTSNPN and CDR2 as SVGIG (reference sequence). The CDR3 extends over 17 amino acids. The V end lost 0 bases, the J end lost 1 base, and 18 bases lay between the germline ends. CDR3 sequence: CAWSVHFKGRRNTEAFF. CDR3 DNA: TGTGCCTGGAGTGTACACTTTAAGGGGCGCCGGAACACTGAAGCTTTCTTT.

The DNA of the CDR3 is TGTGCCAGTACCCTACTCACCGGGACAGGGTATGGCTACACCTTC. As protein: CASTLLTGTGYGYTF. This rearrangement joins TRBV6-5 to TRBJ1-2; 9 positions agree with TRBD1. V lost 9 bases, J lost 5 bases, and 13 bases stayed unmatched. This CDR3 is built from 15 residues. In germline, CDR1 is MNHEY, CDR2 SVGAGI.

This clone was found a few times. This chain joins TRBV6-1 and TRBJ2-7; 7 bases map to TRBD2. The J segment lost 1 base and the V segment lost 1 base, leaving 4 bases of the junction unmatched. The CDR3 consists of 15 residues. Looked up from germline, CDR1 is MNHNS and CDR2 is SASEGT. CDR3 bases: TGTGCCAGCAGTGAAGAAGACGGGGGGTCCTACGAGCAGTACTTC. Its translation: CASSEEDGGSYEQYF.

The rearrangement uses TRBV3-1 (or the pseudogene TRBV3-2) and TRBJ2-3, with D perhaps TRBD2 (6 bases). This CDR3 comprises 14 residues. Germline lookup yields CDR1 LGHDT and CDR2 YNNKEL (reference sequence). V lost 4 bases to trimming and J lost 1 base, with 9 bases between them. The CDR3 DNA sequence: TGTGCCAGCAGCCCGGCGGGACGCACAGATACGCAGTATTTT. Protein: CASSPAGRTDTQYF.

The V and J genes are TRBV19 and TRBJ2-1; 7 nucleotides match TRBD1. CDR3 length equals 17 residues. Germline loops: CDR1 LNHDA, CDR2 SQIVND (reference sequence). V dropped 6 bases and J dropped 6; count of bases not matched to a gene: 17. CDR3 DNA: TGTGCCAGTAGCGACTCCCGAGGGGGCTATGAGGGCAATGAGCAGTTCTTC. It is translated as CASSDSRGGYEGNEQFF.

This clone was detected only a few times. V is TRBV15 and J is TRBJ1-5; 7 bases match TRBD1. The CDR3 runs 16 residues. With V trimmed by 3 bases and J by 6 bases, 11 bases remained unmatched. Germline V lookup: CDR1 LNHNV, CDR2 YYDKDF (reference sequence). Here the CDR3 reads CATSSRVGPGGQPQHF. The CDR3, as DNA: TGTGCCACCAGCAGCCGAGTCGGGCCAGGGGGTCAGCCCCAGCATTTT.

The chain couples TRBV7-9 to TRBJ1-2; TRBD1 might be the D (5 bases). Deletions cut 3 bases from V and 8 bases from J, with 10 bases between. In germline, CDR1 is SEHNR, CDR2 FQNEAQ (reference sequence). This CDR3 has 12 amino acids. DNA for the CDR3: TGTGCCAGCAGCTTCCCGGAGGGGGGCTACACCTTC. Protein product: CASSFPEGGYTF.